The 13 T cell receptor beta chains reported below all come from one sample, sequenced in a study of blood T cell repertoires in COVID-19. The method was immunoSEQ multiplex PCR; TCRdb's version includes in-frame clones alone and lacks a portion of them. The sample comprises over 85,000 clones, 87% of which are singletons, and 7.4% rests with the top ten. The material sequenced was peripheral blood. These receptors all stem from a human donor with acute or convalescent COVID-19. The donor label of this sample is uncertain.

V usage is TRBV12-2 and J usage is TRBJ1-3; TRBD1, the table's D call, was not compared with the DNA. TRBV12-2 constitutes a pseudogene. This CDR3 spans 15 amino acids. Written as DNA, the CDR3 is TGTGCAAGTCGCTTCAATACAGGTCCTGGAAACACCATATATTTT. Translation gives CASRFNTGPGNTIYF.

The chain carries TRBV3-1 (or the pseudogene TRBV3-2) and TRBJ1-2; 7 nucleotides agree with TRBD1. The CDR3 length is 14 residues. In germline, CDR1 is LGHDT, CDR2 YNNKEL (reference sequence). J was trimmed by 2 bases and V by 4 bases; bases with no gene match: 4. The CDR3 loop is CASSPTGKNYGYTF. The CDR3 nucleotides read TGTGCCAGCAGCCCGACAGGGAAGAACTATGGCTACACCTTC.

The J gene is TRBJ1-1, the V gene TRBV5-5; D is possibly TRBD1 (6 bases). The CDR3 is made up of 15 amino acids. Germline values: CDR1 SGHKS, CDR2 YYEKEE (reference sequence). The V end was cut by 0 bases, the J end by 3 bases, with 12 bases between. The CDR3 is CASSLGSQGHTEAFF. The CDR3 nucleotides are TGTGCCAGCAGCTTGGGGAGCCAGGGGCACACTGAAGCTTTCTTT.

This clone was observed a few times. The V gene is TRBV10-3, the J gene TRBJ2-3; TRBD2 aligns across 14 bases. There are 16 residues in the CDR3. Trimming cost V 4 bases and J 2 bases; bases outside gene matches: 2. CDR1 and CDR2 from the germline V gene are ENHRY and SYGVKD. The CDR3 spells CAISGTSGGHTDTQYF. The CDR3 coding sequence is TGTGCCATCAGTGGGACTAGCGGGGGGCACACAGATACGCAGTATTTT.

The V gene is TRBV2, the J gene TRBJ2-5; D might be TRBD1 (5 bases). This CDR3 spans 13 amino acids. Germline-derived CDR1 and CDR2 are SNHLY and FYNNEI. The V and J ends lost 3 bases and 1 base respectively, with 6 bases between them. The chain's CDR3 is CASSDDSQETQYF. As DNA, the CDR3 is TGTGCCAGCAGTGATGACAGCCAAGAGACCCAGTACTTC.

The gene calls are TRBV24-1 and TRBJ1-5; TRBD1 is a possible D gene (5 bases). The CDR3 extends over 14 amino acids. Germline V gene lookup returns CDR1 KGHDR and CDR2 SFDVKD. V was shortened by 6 bases and J by 6 bases, with 14 bases between the two germline ends. The CDR3: CATSSGGGLQPQHF. The CDR3 coding sequence is TGTGCCACCAGTTCTGGGGGAGGACTTCAGCCCCAGCATTTT.

This chain links TRBV4-1 with TRBJ2-3; D not certain. The germline V gene encodes CDR1 MGHRA and CDR2 YSYEKL. CDR3 length: 17 amino acids. V lost 0 bases and J 7 bases, leaving 20 bases between the germline ends. The CDR3, as DNA: TGCGCCAGCAGCCAAGATTCTACCCTAAACCCCCAAAATACGCAGTATTTT. Translation: CASSQDSTLNPQNTQYF.

The rearrangement joins TRBV7-6 to TRBJ2-7, with D perhaps matching TRBD2 (5 bases). Trimming left V 1 base short and J 6 bases short, with 22 bases between. CDR3 length: 17 amino acids. Germline-derived CDR1 and CDR2 are SGHVS and FNYEAQ. For the CDR3, the DNA is TGTGCCAGCAGCTTAGTATCGGACTGGGGTTCCCATTCCGAGCAGTACTTC. It codes for CASSLVSDWGSHSEQYF.

V is TRBV3-1 (or the pseudogene TRBV3-2) and J is TRBJ1-1; D uncertain. V was cut by 2 bases and J by 4 bases, with 20 bases left in between. CDR3 length equals 17 residues. The germline V gene has CDR1 LGHDT and CDR2 YNNKEL (reference sequence). DNA of the CDR3: TGTGCCAGCAGCCAACGAACCCCGACCGGGTCCGGCACTGAAGCTTTCTTT. Translating gives CASSQRTPTGSGTEAFF.

The V gene is TRBV5-1, the J gene TRBJ1-2; D is perhaps TRBD1 (5 bases). Trimming stripped 1 base from V and 7 bases from J, with 8 bases between. The CDR3 length is 12 residues. In germline, CDR1 is SGHRS, CDR2 YFSETQ. The CDR3 DNA reads as TGCGCCAGCAGCTTGCAGGGCCCTGGCTACACCTTC. Its protein is CASSLQGPGYTF.

The chain employs TRBV12-3 or TRBV12-4 and TRBJ2-7; possibly TRBD1 for D (5 bases). The CDR3 is made up of 13 amino acids. V was trimmed by 6 bases and J by 3 bases, leaving 12 bases between them. Here the CDR3 DNA reads TGTGCCAGCAGCCCGACAGCCAGCTACGAGCAGTACTTC. This translates into CASSPTASYEQYF.

The J gene is TRBJ1-4, the V gene TRBV7-2; D perhaps matches TRBD1 (5 bases). Trimming removed 7 bases from V and 7 bases from J, with 25 bases in between. The germline V gene has CDR1 SGHTA and CDR2 FQGNSA. This CDR3 is 17 amino acids long. The CDR3 sequence: CASTKGLGRDGAEKLFF. CDR3 in DNA: TGTGCCAGCACTAAGGGTCTCGGGAGGGACGGGGCTGAAAAACTGTTTTTT.

The chain employs TRBV2 and TRBJ1-5; TRBD1 is a possible D gene (6 bases). Germline assignment: CDR1 SNHLY and CDR2 FYNNEI. V was pared by 4 bases and J by 6 bases, with 16 bases between. The CDR3 extends over 15 amino acids. CDR3 loop: CASSVGAEDGQPQHF. The DNA for the CDR3 is TGTGCCAGCAGTGTGGGGGCCGAAGATGGTCAGCCCCAGCATTTT.